This TCR beta chain was found in a study of T cells in localized non-small cell lung cancer. Libraries were prepared by immunoSEQ multiplex PCR; TCRdb keeps only in-frame clonotypes and omits some of them. The table has more than 30,000 clones, about 90% seen once. This CDR3 is 14 amino acids long. The germline V gene encodes CDR1 MNHEY and CDR2 SVGAGI. V gave up 0 bases and J gave up 1 base, with 7 bases separating them. A word on this clone: The antigen remains unidentified.

Study observations and caveats: Measurement of T cell clonality placed uninvolved adjacent lung highest, above the level in tumor. A median of approximately 50 clones ranked among the top 100 in tumor appeared in adjacent lung. Blood T cell density predicted longer survival; adjacent-lung clonality, shorter.

This TCR was sampled from a man aged 35 to 69 with stage III lung adenocarcinoma. The chain uses TRBV6-5 and TRBJ2-7; the D gene could be TRBD1 or TRBD2 (5 bases each). The source was peripheral blood mononuclear cells, collected before any cancer treatment. CDR3 in amino acids: CASSYSGGSYEQYF. The CDR3 bases are TGTGCCAGCAGTTACTCTGGGGGTTCCTACGAGCAGTACTTC.